Shown below are 22 T cell receptor beta chains from a single sample sequenced in a study of blood T cell repertoires in COVID-19 (dated by TCRdb to 2020 to 2021). Libraries were built with the immunoSEQ multiplex PCR assay. TCRdb retrieved this table from immuneACCESS and kept in-frame rearrangements only. Not all clones are present; in checked studies, unresolved V genes account for under half, and no reason is known for the remainder. A total of about 180,000 clones appear in this sample, 85% of them only once. About 6.3% of the sample is taken by the ten largest. Sequencing was performed on PBMCs or T cells enriched from blood (not recorded which). These receptors were taken from a man aged 40-50 years who had recovered from COVID-19.

The CDR3 sequence: CATSRDPVSAVSGNTIYF. The CDR3 nucleotides are TGTGCCACCAGCAGAGATCCGGTCTCCGCCGTCTCTGGAAACACCATATATTTT. This sequence joins TRBV15 and TRBJ1-3; no clear D. The V end was cut by 0 bases, the J end by 0 bases, with 15 bases between. The CDR3 runs to 18 residues. The V gene's germline CDR1 is LNHNV and CDR2 YYDKDF (reference sequence).

This rearrangement joins TRBV6-6 to TRBJ1-5; D is perhaps TRBD1 (6 bases). CDR3 size: 14 residues. V was shortened by 6 bases and J by 4 bases, with 13 bases between the two germline ends. CDR1 and CDR2 from the germline V gene are MNHNY and SVGAGI (reference sequence). The CDR3 sequence is CASSTGTPNQPQHF. CDR3 bases: TGTGCCAGCAGCACCGGGACACCGAATCAGCCCCAGCATTTT.

The V and J genes are TRBV7-2 and TRBJ2-3; weak D call: TRBD2 (7 bases). In germline, CDR1 is SGHTA, CDR2 FQGNSA. Trimming cost V 3 bases and J 3 bases, with 19 bases left between them. This CDR3 has 17 residues. CDR3 loop: CASSLTPLGGLTDTQYF. CDR3 nucleotides: TGTGCCAGCAGCTTGACCCCACTGGGGGGGCTGACAGATACGCAGTATTTT. Full variable domain (missing parts from reference TRBV7-2 and TRBJ2-3): GAGVSQSPSNKVTEKGKDVELRCDPISGHTALYWYRQSLGQGLEFLIYFQGNSAPDKSGLPSDRFSAERTGGSVSTLTIQRTQQEDSAVYLCASSLTPLGGLTDTQYFGPGTRLTVL.

The J gene is TRBJ2-7, the V gene TRBV11-2, with 9 nucleotides matching TRBD1. V lost 6 bases and J lost 3; bases outside the gene matches: 3. The CDR3 runs 13 residues. Per the germline V gene, CDR1 is SGHAT and CDR2 is FQNNGV. The CDR3 nucleotides are TGTGCCAGCAGTTGGGACAGGGACTACGAGCAGTACTTC. Translation gives CASSWDRDYEQYF.

The V gene is TRBV28, the J gene TRBJ2-2; the match to TRBD1 covers 9 bases. Unmatched junction bases numbered 8, after V lost 4 bases and J lost 8 bases. The germline V gene encodes CDR1 MDHEN and CDR2 SYDVKM. This CDR3 is 15 amino acids long. CDR3 sequence: CASSSPGQGSGELFF. The CDR3, as DNA: TGTGCCAGCAGTTCACCGGGACAGGGCTCGGGGGAGCTGTTTTTT.

The chain uses TRBV4-1 and TRBJ1-2; no definite D call. V shed 4 bases and J shed 4 bases, with 16 bases lying between them. The CDR3 consists of 15 residues. Germline loops: CDR1 MGHRA, CDR2 YSYEKL. The CDR3 region has the DNA TGCGCCAGCAGCCCGGCCGAGGGCGTAATCTATGGCTACACCTTC. It encodes CASSPAEGVIYGYTF.

J is TRBJ1-1 and V is TRBV7-9; no clear D. CDR3 size: 14 residues. V lost 8 bases, J lost 1 base, and 14 bases lay in between. Germline-derived CDR1 and CDR2 are SEHNR and FQNEAQ (reference sequence). The CDR3, as DNA: TGTGCCAGCGACCGAATCGGAGGGAACACTGAAGCTTTCTTT. Translation gives CASDRIGGNTEAFF.

The chain has TRBV28 and TRBJ2-2; 14 bases fit TRBD2. The CDR3 covers 16 residues. The ends lost 7 bases at V and 7 bases at J; junction bases unmatched: 8. Germline-derived CDR1 and CDR2 are MDHEN and SYDVKM. CDR3 in DNA: TGTGCCAGCACCCTACCGGGACTAGCGGGAGACGGGGAGCTGTTTTTT. It encodes CASTLPGLAGDGELFF.

In its sample, this clone was seen a few times. Other DNA sequences within the sample encode an identical CDR3. The J gene is TRBJ2-5, the V gene TRBV6-5, with D unresolved. The CDR3 has 13 residues. Germline CDR1 and CDR2: MNHEY and SVGAGI. Trimming left V 0 bases short and J 5 bases short, with 7 bases between. CDR3 in DNA: TGTGCCAGCAGTTACTCCGGGTGGGAGACCCAGTACTTC. Amino acids: CASSYSGWETQYF.

The CDR3 coding sequence is TGTGCCAGCAGCCAAGGGGACAGGCCGATAGGAAACTATGGCTACACCTTC. Protein sequence: CASSQGDRPIGNYGYTF. The chain joins TRBV4-2 to TRBJ1-2, with 8 bases fitting TRBD1. The CDR3 spans 17 residues. The germline CDR1 and CDR2 sequences are LGHNA and YNFKEQ. V shed 1 base and J 2 bases; nucleotides not matched to a gene: 9.

This clone was seen once. V and J are TRBV28 and TRBJ1-5, with 11 bases aligning to TRBD1. Germline V lookup: CDR1 MDHEN, CDR2 SYDVKM. V trimming: 2 bases; J trimming: 10 bases; junction bases outside the gene matches: 7. The CDR3 contains 15 residues. The CDR3 is CASSLPGTGGHPQHF. Here the CDR3 DNA reads TGTGCCAGCAGTTTACCCGGGACAGGGGGACATCCCCAGCATTTT.

This clone was found a few times. This chain links TRBV27 with TRBJ1-5, with D unresolved. There are 12 residues in the CDR3. The germline V gene has CDR1 MNHEY and CDR2 SMNVEV (reference sequence). The V and J ends lost 3 bases and 4 bases respectively, with 4 bases between them. The CDR3 nucleotides are TGTGCCAGCAGTTTCGGTAATCAGCCCCAGCATTTT. As protein: CASSFGNQPQHF.

V is TRBV6-1 and J is TRBJ1-1; D call uncertain. CDR3 length: 15 residues. V was trimmed by 2 bases and J by 1 base, leaving 11 bases between them. From germline, CDR1 is MNHNS and CDR2 SASEGT. CDR3 region: CASSEPGKGNTEAFF. The CDR3 nucleotides are TGTGCCAGCAGTGAACCCGGGAAAGGGAACACTGAAGCTTTCTTT.

V is TRBV28 and J is TRBJ2-1, with unresolved D. CDR1 is MDHEN, CDR2 SYDVKM, per germline. CDR3 size: 16 residues. The V gene lost 4 bases and the J gene lost 0 bases, with 13 bases spanning the gap. The CDR3, as DNA: TGTGCCAGCAGTTCACGCAGACTGAGCTCCTACAATGAGCAGTTCTTC. Its protein product is CASSSRRLSSYNEQFF.

The chain employs TRBV30 and TRBJ1-2; a weak D match, TRBD1 (6 bases). The CDR3 is 12 amino acids. The V and J ends lost 6 bases and 7 bases respectively, with 15 bases between them. Germline V gene lookup returns CDR1 GTSNPN and CDR2 SVGIG (reference sequence). This CDR3 reads CACLRDTLGYTF. Written as DNA, the CDR3 is TGTGCCTGCCTACGGGACACTCTTGGCTACACCTTC.

The sample holds a few counts of this clone. The chain uses TRBV11-2 and TRBJ2-5; D remains unclear. Germline-derived CDR1 and CDR2 are SGHAT and FQNNGV. The CDR3 runs 15 residues. Trimming pared 1 base from V and 2 bases from J, leaving 11 bases between. DNA of the CDR3: TGTGCCAGCAGCTTAGCTGCGAGGATACAAGAGACCCAGTACTTC. Encoded protein: CASSLAARIQETQYF.

The CDR3 loop is CASSPRLAGDNEQFF. In nucleotides, the CDR3 is TGTGCCAGCAGCCCCCGGCTAGCGGGGGACAATGAGCAGTTCTTC. The V gene is TRBV3-1 (or the pseudogene TRBV3-2), the J gene TRBJ2-1; 10 nucleotides agree with TRBD2. This CDR3 spans 15 amino acids. CDR1 and CDR2 from the germline V gene are LGHDT and YNNKEL (reference sequence). Trimming cost V 4 bases and J 5 bases; bases outside gene matches: 5.

Turning to this clone: Other DNA variants within this sample encode the same CDR3. The V call is TRBV20-1, the J call TRBJ2-1; the D is unclear. Trimming shortened V by 1 base and J by 5 bases, and 3 bases separated the two germline ends. The CDR3 has 11 residues. CDR1 and CDR2 from the germline V gene are DFQATT and SNEGSKA (reference sequence). The CDR3 DNA sequence: TGCAGTGCTAGAGGGCACAATGAGCAGTTCTTC. Translating gives CSARGHNEQFF.

The chain joins TRBV19 to TRBJ2-5; TRBD1 aligns across 7 bases. The CDR3 is made up of 15 amino acids. Looked up from germline, CDR1 is LNHDA and CDR2 is SQIVND (reference sequence). The ends lost 5 bases at V and 3 bases at J; junction bases unmatched: 9. The DNA of the CDR3 is TGTGCCAGTAGTTCCTCAGGGGGACGGGAAGAGACCCAGTACTTC. Protein product: CASSSSGGREETQYF.

This clone came up a few times. For the CDR3, the DNA is TGTGCCATAAAAGAGACAGCCGCTTATGGCTACACCTTC. Amino acids: CAIKETAAYGYTF. V gene TRBV19 combines with J gene TRBJ1-2, with D tentatively TRBD1 (5 bases). The CDR3 is made up of 13 amino acids. CDR1 and CDR2 from the germline V gene are LNHDA and SQIVND (reference sequence). Trimming shortened V by 10 bases and J by 5 bases, and 17 bases separated the two germline ends.

The J gene is TRBJ2-2, the V gene TRBV9; 7 nucleotides align to TRBD2. V dropped 3 bases and J dropped 3; count of bases not matched to a gene: 2. CDR1 and CDR2 (germline): SGDLS, YYNGEE. CDR3 length equals 14 residues. CDR3 nucleotide sequence: TGTGCCAGCAGCGGGGGACTATACACCGGGGAGCTGTTTTTT. It translates to CASSGGLYTGELFF. Filled out from reference TRBV9 and TRBJ2-2, the complete variable domain reads DSGVTQTPKHLITATGQRVTLRCSPRSGDLSVYWYQQSLDQGLQFLIQYYNGEERAKGNILERFSAQQFPDLHSELNLSSLELGDSALYFCASSGGLYTGELFFGEGSRLTVL.

V and J are TRBV2 and TRBJ2-1; TRBD2 matches at 11 bases. Germline CDR1 SNHLY, CDR2 FYNNEI. The CDR3 is 14 amino acids. V lost 3 bases to trimming and J lost 9 bases; unmatched junction nucleotides: 4. CDR3 sequence reads: CASSDGLAGGEQFF. CDR3 sequence (DNA): TGTGCCAGCAGTGACGGCCTAGCGGGAGGTGAGCAGTTCTTC.